This T cell receptor beta chain stems from a study of CD8 T cells in Susac syndrome (dated by TCRdb to the late 2010s). Regarding the study in general: Whether CD8+ T cell activation and differentiation in Susac syndrome was antigen driven was tested using repertoire sequencing. Clonality of the CD8+ T cell repertoire was compared between around 13 healthy donors, approximately 14 Susac syndrome patients and roughly 15 multiple sclerosis patients.

Details on this clonotype: Its target antigen remains unknown. No base qualities exist here, and no much larger clone lies one base off it.

Peripheral blood CD8+ and CD4+ T cells from healthy donors, Susac syndrome patients and multiple sclerosis patients were profiled using high-throughput TCR beta sequencing. Healthy donors were age- and sex-matched controls. Bulk CD8+ and CD4+ T cells were purified by magnetic negative isolation, whereas CD8+ TEMRA cells were enriched by FACS. Blood was drawn into EDTA tubes, processed within 24 hours, and PBMCs were isolated by density gradient centrifugation. PBMCs intended for TCR sequencing were frozen in liquid nitrogen and were later thawed in a 37 degrees C water bath. The sorted or isolated CD4+, CD8+ and CD8+ TEMRA cells had a purity of 90% or higher. The V and J ends are trimmed by 0 bases and 4 bases, leaving 16 bases between them. The germline V gene encodes CDR1 DFQATT and CDR2 SNEGSKA (reference sequence). The CDR3 starts with the cysteine, ends with the phenylalanine, and has 16 residues. Here the CDR3 DNA is all that survives: 48 bases in frame from base 1.

General conclusions and limits of the study: The TCR sequencing and HLA analysis was acknowledged to have included a relatively small number of individuals.

RNA was extracted using the RNeasy kit, and roughly 0.5 to 1 microgram was reverse transcribed with random hexamers. The immunoSEQ multiplex PCR assay, which covers 54 Vbeta and 13 Jbeta segments, was used to amplify TCR beta CDR3 regions. PCR amplification bias was corrected by using a synthetic template baseline for primer optimization and computational correction. For the original study's pipeline: Reads were assigned to V, D and J genes according to IMGT and analyzed in immunoSEQ Analyzer, with only productive sequences retained. Clonality was calculated as one minus the Shannon entropy normalized by log2 of the number of productive unique sequences. For each patient and control, public and private clones were evaluated within the 100 most prevalent clones. Clones were defined as Susac-specific if absent from the healthy and MS cohorts, from roughly 1,100 published viral clones and from other ImmuneACCESS disease sequences. TCRdb cleaned the public reads at Q25 with fastp, built clones with MiXCR and kept in-frame beta chains. Each CDR3 protein appears once, grouped with its most common genes and DNA. The V and J calls, along with clone size, are taken from TCRdb and not from the paper's own processing. This sample lists under 20,000 distinct CDR3 sequences; approximately 95% were detected once. The top ten clonotypes cover more than 0.2% of the sample.

In this chain, TRBV20-1 is recombined with TRBJ2-1; the D gene is perhaps TRBD1, on 6 matching bases. The sequence derives from a human donor in good health. Sequences were obtained from CD8+ T cells from PBMCs. The CDR3 region: CSARDIRQAIYNEQFF. The DNA sequence is as follows: TGCAGTGCTAGAGATATTCGACAGGCCATATACAATGAGCAGTTCTTC.